A single sample is the source of the 27 T cell receptor beta chains below, sequenced in a study of shared clonotypes between healthy human individuals. Method: immunoSEQ multiplex PCR; TCRdb's copy keeps in-frame clones and lacks some. The sample shows 2,500,000 or so clones, around 93% of them seen only once. Sequencing input: naive CD4+ T cells from PBMCs. Subset meaning: CD45RA+ positively selected. The receptors originated from a man younger than 35 in good health. Some clones in this sample may be carry-over from other donors' samples.

The chain is built from TRBV7-3 and TRBJ2-1; D is undetermined. The ends were cut back, 2 bases at V and 1 base at J, with 12 bases in the middle. The CDR3 sequence is 16 residues long. Germline loops: CDR1 SGHTA, CDR2 FQGTGA. CDR3 coding DNA: TGTGCCAGCAGCTTAGATTGGCTAGGGTCCTACAATGAGCAGTTCTTC. This codes for CASSLDWLGSYNEQFF.

In nucleotides, the CDR3 is TGCGCCAGCAGCCAAGTCACCCTAGTTTCGTACGAGCAGTACTTC. Its protein is CASSQVTLVSYEQYF. The rearrangement joins TRBV4-1 to TRBJ2-7; D gene ambiguous. Trimming left V 1 base short and J 4 bases short, with 14 bases between. CDR1 is MGHRA and CDR2 is YSYEKL in the germline V gene. The CDR3 has 15 residues.

The V and J genes are TRBV6-1 and TRBJ1-1; 7 bases line up with TRBD1. Germline CDR1 and CDR2: MNHNS and SASEGT. The J segment lost 4 bases and the V segment lost 1 base, leaving 15 bases of the junction unmatched. This CDR3 is built from 18 residues. The CDR3 DNA sequence: TGTGCCAGCAGTGAAGTGTTTATAAGGAGACAGGGTGGCACTGAAGCTTTCTTT. Its protein product is CASSEVFIRRQGGTEAFF.

This chain uses TRBV28 with TRBJ2-5; D is unclear. The J call could be wrong; TRBJ2-7 is a better fit for the DNA end. CDR1 MDHEN and CDR2 SYDVKM come from the germline V gene. This CDR3 is 13 amino acids long. The CDR3 DNA follows: TGTGCCAGCAGTTCCTGGACGGGCGGCGAGCAGTACTTC. It encodes CASSSWTGGEQYF.

This chain uses TRBV28 with TRBJ2-7; tentative D call: TRBD2 (6 bases). This CDR3 has 14 residues. Trimming removed 6 bases at V and 4 bases at J, with 16 bases between. CDR1 is MDHEN, CDR2 SYDVKM, per germline. DNA of the CDR3: TGTGCCAGCAGCCCAGCGGGTGTGGATTACGAGCAGTACTTC. It translates to CASSPAGVDYEQYF.

V is TRBV6-5 and J is TRBJ2-1; TRBD2 agrees at 7 bases. After removal of 6 bases from V and 3 bases from J, the junction contained 5 bases not matched to a gene. This CDR3 comprises 14 residues. Germline-derived CDR1 and CDR2 are MNHEY and SVGAGI. Here the CDR3 DNA reads TGTGCCAGCAGAAATGGACTAGACTACAATGAGCAGTTCTTC. It specifies CASRNGLDYNEQFF.

The chain joins TRBV28 to TRBJ2-5; D unclear. The J call may be mistaken, given a closer DNA end match to TRBJ2-7. Per germline, CDR1 MDHEN and CDR2 SYDVKM. The length of the CDR3 is 15 residues. Here the CDR3 DNA reads TGTGCCAGCAGTTTATTCCCCCCCAAGGATGACGAGCAGTACTTC. This sequence encodes CASSLFPPKDDEQYF.

The chain has TRBV9 and TRBJ1-5; 9 nucleotides match TRBD1. The CDR3 has 16 residues. The germline V gene encodes CDR1 SGDLS and CDR2 YYNGEE. V gave up 4 bases and J gave up 4 bases; unmatched junction bases: 9. CDR3 amino acids: CASSKGQGRGNQPQHF. CDR3 coding DNA: TGTGCCAGCAGCAAGGGACAGGGAAGGGGGAATCAGCCCCAGCATTTT.

Only one count was recorded for this clone. A junction end diverges from the germline sequence, so it may reflect a read error. This chain uses TRBV11-2 with TRBJ2-3, with D possibly called TRBD1 or TRBD2 (5 bases each). Germline V lookup: CDR1 SGHAT, CDR2 FQNNGV. CDR3 length equals 13 residues. This CDR3 reads CASNLAWGDTQYF. CDR3 nucleotide sequence: TGTGCCAGCAACTTAGCGTGGGGGGATACGCAGTATTTT.

V usage is TRBV6-5 and J usage is TRBJ1-5; unclear D gene. Germline V gene sequence: CDR1 MNHEY, CDR2 SVGAGI. This CDR3 contains 15 residues. V was shortened by 0 bases and J by 5 bases, with 11 bases between the two germline ends. DNA of the CDR3: TGTGCCAGCAGTTACTCGATTCGTGTATATCAGCCCCAGCATTTT. Its protein is CASSYSIRVYQPQHF.

This chain joins TRBV7-2 and TRBJ2-7; TRBD2 agrees at 9 bases. The CDR3 consists of 14 residues. CDR1 is SGHTA and CDR2 is FQGNSA in the germline V gene. V trimming: 5 bases; J trimming: 12 bases; junction bases outside the gene matches: 14. CDR3 loop: CASSGAVLAGRLYF. CDR3 DNA: TGTGCCAGCAGCGGAGCGGTCCTAGCGGGGAGGTTGTACTTC.

The chain has TRBV5-1 and TRBJ2-7; 8 nucleotides line up with TRBD2. The J segment lost 2 bases and the V segment lost 3 bases, leaving 7 bases of the junction unmatched. The CDR3 contains 15 residues. The germline gives CDR1 SGHRS, CDR2 YFSETQ. The CDR3: CASSWSGLAAYEQYF. The DNA of the CDR3 is TGCGCCAGCAGCTGGTCTGGACTAGCTGCCTACGAGCAGTACTTC.

V usage is TRBV7-9 and J usage is TRBJ1-1, with 7 bases matching TRBD1. The CDR3 is made up of 17 amino acids. From germline, CDR1 is SEHNR and CDR2 FQNEAQ (reference sequence). Trimming took 1 base from V and 3 from J; bases not matched to a gene: 11. CDR3 sequence (DNA): TGTGCCAGCAGCTTAGGGCAGGGGGGAAGGGAAGACACTGAAGCTTTCTTT. Translating it yields CASSLGQGGREDTEAFF.

For this clone: This sample also contains other DNA sequences that code for the same CDR3. V and J are TRBV7-2 and TRBJ2-7; 14 bases are shared with TRBD2. The J segment lost 5 bases and the V segment lost 5 bases, leaving 5 bases of the junction unmatched. The CDR3 runs 15 residues. Germline loops: CDR1 SGHTA, CDR2 FQGNSA. The CDR3 reads CASSLGLAGVDEQYF. The CDR3 nucleotides are TGTGCCAGCAGCCTGGGACTAGCGGGAGTCGACGAGCAGTACTTC.

The chain is built from TRBV18 and TRBJ2-3; 9 bases are a match to TRBD2. The V and J ends lost 2 bases and 1 base, in that order; junction bases with no gene match: 1. The CDR3 has 15 amino acids. Germline lookup yields CDR1 KGHSH and CDR2 LQKENI. The CDR3 sequence: CASSPIAGGTDTQYF. The CDR3 nucleotides read TGTGCCAGCTCACCAATAGCGGGGGGCACAGATACGCAGTATTTT.

The chain uses TRBV20-1 and TRBJ2-1; D remains unclear. V dropped 7 bases and J dropped 7 bases, with 5 bases sitting between them. In germline, CDR1 is DFQATT, CDR2 SNEGSKA (reference sequence). This CDR3 spans 9 amino acids. CDR3 protein: CSGGNEQFF. CDR3 sequence (DNA): TGCAGTGGGGGAAATGAGCAGTTCTTC.

V gene TRBV5-6 combines with J gene TRBJ2-2; D call uncertain. The V end was cut by 5 bases, the J end by 6 bases, with 8 bases between. Per the germline V gene, CDR1 is SGHDT and CDR2 is YYEEEE. This CDR3 is built from 12 residues. CDR3 sequence: CASSGWAGELFF. DNA for the CDR3: TGTGCCAGCAGTGGGTGGGCCGGGGAGCTGTTTTTT.

The J gene is TRBJ2-7, the V gene TRBV28; 7 positions agree with TRBD1. This CDR3 is 15 amino acids long. The germline V gene encodes CDR1 MDHEN and CDR2 SYDVKM. Unmatched junction bases numbered 10, after V lost 6 bases and J lost 2 bases. The CDR3 spells CASSPLRQGPYEQYF. For the CDR3, the DNA is TGTGCCAGCAGCCCACTGAGACAGGGCCCCTACGAGCAGTACTTC.

The V call is TRBV5-1, the J call TRBJ1-1; maybe TRBD1 (5 bases). Trimming took 4 bases from V and 4 from J, leaving 11 bases between them. The CDR3 is 13 residues long. CDR1 is SGHRS, CDR2 YFSETQ, per germline. CDR3 nucleotide sequence: TGCGCCAGCAGCGTGGACACAAGCACTGAAGCTTTCTTT. Translating gives CASSVDTSTEAFF.

As to this clone: Other DNA sequences of this sample code for an identical CDR3. This chain links TRBV11-3 with TRBJ2-3, with D unresolved. In germline, CDR1 is SGHNT, CDR2 YENEEA. The CDR3 is made up of 12 amino acids. V was trimmed by 5 bases and J by 5 bases, leaving 8 bases between them. CDR3 amino acids: CASSPGGDTQYF. In nucleotides, the CDR3 is TGTGCCAGCAGCCCAGGTGGAGATACGCAGTATTTT. The complete variable domain, with remaining parts taken from reference TRBV11-3 and TRBJ2-3, reads EAGVVQSPRYKIIEKKQPVAFWCNPISGHNTLYWYLQNLGQGPELLIRYENEEAVDDSQLPKDRFSAERLKGVDSTLKIQPAELGDSAVYLCASSPGGDTQYFGPGTRLTVL.

A single count supports this clone. V is TRBV19 and J is TRBJ1-2; no reliable D call. There are 14 residues in the CDR3. CDR1 and CDR2 (germline): LNHDA, SQIVND (reference sequence). Between the trimmed V and J ends, which lost 3 bases and 8 bases, there was a span of 16 bases. The CDR3 sequence is CASSIDSETSGYTF. The CDR3 nucleotides are TGTGCCAGTAGTATTGACTCCGAGACGAGCGGCTACACCTTC.

J is TRBJ2-1 and V is TRBV25-1; 7 bases are shared with TRBD2. After removal of 3 bases from V and 4 bases from J, the junction contained 3 bases not matched to a gene. Germline V gives CDR1 MGHDK, CDR2 SYGVNS. This CDR3 spans 14 amino acids. CDR3 region: CASSEASGYNEQFF. The CDR3 nucleotides read TGTGCCAGCAGTGAGGCTAGCGGTTACAATGAGCAGTTCTTC.

The chain uses TRBV6-1 and TRBJ2-1; tentatively, D is TRBD1 (7 bases). Germline CDR1 and CDR2: MNHNS and SASEGT. This CDR3 region has 15 residues. V lost 3 bases and J 4 bases, leaving 13 bases between the germline ends. This CDR3 reads CASSEEGARYNEQFF. In DNA, the CDR3 is TGTGCCAGCAGTGAGGAGGGGGCGCGATACAATGAGCAGTTCTTC.

The gene calls are TRBV5-1 and TRBJ2-5; weak D call: TRBD2 (5 bases). V dropped 5 bases and J dropped 1 base, with 6 bases sitting between them. Germline CDR1 is SGHRS and CDR2 is YFSETQ. The CDR3 length is 12 residues. The CDR3 loop is CASRRGQETQYF. The CDR3 region has the DNA TGCGCCAGCAGACGGGGCCAAGAGACCCAGTACTTC.

About this clone itself: At one boundary the junction diverges from the germline segment, which might be a read error. This sequence joins TRBV6-1 and TRBJ2-6, with TRBD1 as a possible D gene (5 bases). Germline values: CDR1 MNHNS, CDR2 SASEGT. CDR3 length: 13 residues. The CDR3 protein is CASTVPGANVLTF. Here the CDR3 DNA reads TGTGCCAGCACGGTACCTGGGGCCAACGTGCTGACTTTC.

The V call is TRBV6-5, the J call TRBJ1-1, with 8 nucleotides matching TRBD1. Germline V gene sequence: CDR1 MNHEY, CDR2 SVGAGI. CDR3 size: 14 residues. Germline trimming cut 3 bases from V and 11 bases from J; bases unmatched to any gene: 11. CDR3 nucleotide sequence: TGTGCCAGCAGTTATTCAACCGGGACAGGCGCGGCTTTCTTT. It specifies CASSYSTGTGAAFF.

The V gene is TRBV20-1, the J gene TRBJ1-5, with D perhaps TRBD1 (6 bases). The CDR3 has 11 residues. Between the trimmed V and J ends, which lost 4 bases and 6 bases, there was a span of 7 bases. Germline V gene lookup returns CDR1 DFQATT and CDR2 SNEGSKA (reference sequence). The CDR3 DNA sequence: TGCAGTGCTATCAGGGGTCAGCCCCAGCATTTT. This codes for CSAIRGQPQHF.